Shown below are 17 T cell receptor beta chains from a single sample sequenced in a study of cytomegalovirus exposure and HLA in healthy donors. PCR amplification relied on 60 Vbeta primers (plus 13 Jbeta primers). Libraries were prepared by immunoSEQ multiplex PCR; TCRdb keeps only in-frame clonotypes and omits some of them. The sample includes more than 95,000 clones, roughly 82% seen only once; the top ten take approximately 13%. Sequenced: PBMCs. These receptors were taken from a woman aged 55-75 years in good health and CMV-seropositive.

V and J are TRBV9 and TRBJ1-1, with D maybe TRBD1 (6 bases). This CDR3 has 16 residues. V shed 4 bases and J shed 0 bases, with 16 bases lying between them. Germline assignment: CDR1 SGDLS and CDR2 YYNGEE. DNA of the CDR3: TGTGCCAGCAGCTATATCGGACAGTTAATGAACACTGAAGCTTTCTTT. Translating gives CASSYIGQLMNTEAFF.

The chain combines TRBV18 with TRBJ1-5; 8 nucleotides match TRBD1. This CDR3 spans 17 amino acids. Trimming took 1 base from V and 0 from J; bases not matched to a gene: 5. Germline lookup yields CDR1 KGHSH and CDR2 LQKENI. CDR3 nucleotides: TGTGCCAGCTCACCACAGGGACAGGAGAATAGCAATCAGCCCCAGCATTTT. Its translation: CASSPQGQENSNQPQHF.

The chain couples TRBV13 to TRBJ2-2, with 9 bases that match TRBD1. V was pared by 7 bases and J by 5 bases, with 11 bases of the junction left unmatched. The CDR3 spans 16 residues. Germline CDR1 and CDR2: PRHDT and FYEKMQ (reference sequence). CDR3 loop: CASTEQGALGTGELFF. Written as DNA, the CDR3 is TGTGCCAGCACCGAACAGGGGGCGCTGGGAACCGGGGAGCTGTTTTTT.

V and J are TRBV5-1 and TRBJ2-1, with TRBD1 matching 9 bases. Germline CDR1 and CDR2: SGHRS and YFSETQ. The CDR3 covers 15 residues. V shed 3 bases and J 5 bases; nucleotides not matched to a gene: 6. The CDR3 loop is CASSSGTGLHNEQFF. CDR3 nucleotide sequence: TGCGCCAGCAGCTCAGGGACAGGGTTACACAATGAGCAGTTCTTC.

V and J are TRBV18 and TRBJ1-4; tentative D call: TRBD1 (5 bases). Looked up from germline, CDR1 is KGHSH and CDR2 is LQKENI. The CDR3 covers 15 residues. V lost 1 base, J lost 3 bases, and 9 bases lay in between. CDR3 loop: CASSPQQGANEKLFF. For the CDR3, the DNA is TGTGCCAGCTCACCACAGCAGGGCGCTAATGAAAAACTGTTTTTT.

CDR3 sequence reads: CASSDSFGTSGGALSTDTQYF. In DNA form, the CDR3 reads TGTGCCAGCAGTGACTCGTTCGGGACTAGCGGGGGGGCCCTAAGCACAGATACGCAGTATTTT. The gene calls are TRBV6-4 and TRBJ2-3; 16 bases align to TRBD2. The CDR3 is 21 amino acids. The V gene's germline CDR1 is MRHNA and CDR2 SNTAGT. The V gene end was trimmed by 0 bases and the J gene end by 0 bases; junction bases not matched to a gene: 9.

The J gene is TRBJ1-5, the V gene TRBV30; a possible D gene is TRBD1 (6 bases). Per the germline V gene, CDR1 is GTSNPN and CDR2 is SVGIG (reference sequence). The V end lost 4 bases, the J end lost 3 bases, and 10 bases lay between the germline ends. This CDR3 has 13 amino acids. The CDR3 loop is CAWTRGYNQPQHF. In nucleotides, the CDR3 is TGTGCCTGGACCAGGGGATACAATCAGCCCCAGCATTTT.

The V gene is TRBV27, the J gene TRBJ1-2, with D tentatively TRBD1 (6 bases). Germline CDR1 MNHEY, CDR2 SMNVEV (reference sequence). This CDR3 comprises 14 residues. The germline V and J ends were trimmed by 5 bases and 4 bases, with 14 bases remaining between them. The CDR3 DNA follows: TGTGCCAGCAGTGCTACAGGGCTCTCCTATGGCTACACCTTC. Translating gives CASSATGLSYGYTF.

This clone was seen more than once but under ten times. The chain's CDR3 is CASSPHRDRGYNEQFF. The CDR3 nucleotides read TGTGCCAGCAGCCCTCACCGGGACAGGGGGTACAATGAGCAGTTCTTC. The chain recombines TRBV9 with TRBJ2-1, with 11 bases lining up with TRBD1. The length of the CDR3 is 16 residues. V lost 4 bases to trimming and J lost 4 bases; unmatched junction nucleotides: 7. Germline CDR1 reads SGDLS; CDR2 reads YYNGEE.

CDR3 coding DNA: TGCGCCAGCAGCTTGGTAGGAGCGGGAGTTAACTACGAGCAGTACTTC. This codes for CASSLVGAGVNYEQYF. V and J are TRBV5-1 and TRBJ2-7; the match to TRBD2 covers 8 bases. J was trimmed by 3 bases and V by 0 bases; bases with no gene match: 8. This CDR3 has 16 amino acids. CDR1 is SGHRS and CDR2 is YFSETQ in the germline V gene.

The rearrangement links TRBV18 to TRBJ2-1; 7 bases line up with TRBD1. The germline V gene has CDR1 KGHSH and CDR2 LQKENI. The CDR3 consists of 15 residues. V trimming: 3 bases; J trimming: 4 bases; junction bases outside the gene matches: 6. This CDR3 reads CASSPPLGQYNEQFF. DNA of the CDR3: TGTGCCAGCTCACCCCCACTGGGACAGTACAATGAGCAGTTCTTC.

The chain carries TRBV7-2 and TRBJ2-7; 11 bases line up with TRBD2. CDR1 and CDR2 from the germline V gene are SGHTA and FQGNSA. The ends lost 1 base at V and 7 bases at J; junction bases unmatched: 12. The CDR3 spans 17 residues. CDR3 sequence reads: CASSLVSVRLAGGEQYF. The CDR3 DNA follows: TGTGCCAGCAGCTTAGTGAGTGTACGGCTAGCGGGAGGAGAGCAGTACTTC.

This chain links TRBV9 with TRBJ2-5; 7 bases line up with TRBD2. This CDR3 has 16 amino acids. V lost 0 bases, J lost 3 bases, and 8 bases stayed unmatched. The germline V gene has CDR1 SGDLS and CDR2 YYNGEE. The DNA of the CDR3 is TGTGCCAGCAGCGTAGATCCAGCGGGAAGGGAAGAGACCCAGTACTTC. Its translation is CASSVDPAGREETQYF.

The table lists this clone with a few counts. The chain employs TRBV5-4 and TRBJ2-3; weak D call: TRBD2 (6 bases). In germline, CDR1 is SGHNT, CDR2 YYREEE (reference sequence). The V end lost 0 bases, the J end lost 0 bases, and 8 bases lay between the germline ends. The CDR3 has 15 residues. The CDR3 bases are TGTGCCAGCAGCTTGGGGACTAAGAGCACAGATACGCAGTATTTT. Translating gives CASSLGTKSTDTQYF.

The chain uses TRBV10-3 and TRBJ2-3; perhaps TRBD2 as D (6 bases). The V end lost 2 bases, the J end lost 1 base, and 16 bases lay between the germline ends. Per germline, CDR1 ENHRY and CDR2 SYGVKD. The CDR3 spans 17 residues. The CDR3 sequence: CAISEPTEGRGTDTQYF. The CDR3 DNA reads TGTGCCATCAGTGAGCCAACGGAGGGCCGGGGCACAGATACGCAGTATTTT.

CDR3 sequence reads: CASSFSLNSPLHF. CDR3 DNA sequence: TGTGCCAGCAGCTTTTCACTTAATTCACCCCTCCACTTT. The chain uses TRBV11-2 and TRBJ1-6, with D hard to call. Between the trimmed V and J ends, which lost 3 bases and 6 bases, there was a span of 6 bases. CDR3 length: 13 amino acids. Per germline, CDR1 SGHAT and CDR2 FQNNGV.

This chain links TRBV11-2 with TRBJ2-5; possibly TRBD2 for D (6 bases). CDR1 is SGHAT and CDR2 is FQNNGV in the germline V gene. The CDR3 loop spans 13 amino acids. V was cut by 3 bases and J by 7 bases, with 12 bases left in between. The CDR3 spells CASSFQGSGTQYF. The CDR3 region has the DNA TGTGCCAGCAGCTTCCAGGGTAGCGGGACCCAGTACTTC. Filled out from reference TRBV11-2 and TRBJ2-5, the complete variable domain reads EAGVAQSPRYKIIEKRQSVAFWCNPISGHATLYWYQQILGQGPKLLIQFQNNGVVDDSQLPKDRFSAERLKGVDSTLKIQPAKLEDSAVYLCASSFQGSGTQYFGPGTRLLVL.